The T cell receptor beta chain under discussion was sequenced for a study of lymphopenia after photon versus proton radiotherapy. Study-wide findings and caveats: A bigger post-nadir fall in TCR diversity correlated inversely with survival time in deceased patients. Relative stability marked proton patients; photon patients lost diversity and naive cells. Authors raise, but do not show, better survival with proton therapy. After the lymphocyte nadir, photon-treated repertoires showed oligoclonal expansion, especially of CD8+ Temra cells.

Between the trimmed V and J ends, which lost 5 bases and 4 bases, there was a span of 12 bases. CDR1 and CDR2 from the germline V gene are MDHEN and SYDVKM. This CDR3 spans 13 amino acids. The data were produced by immunoSEQ multiplex PCR, yet TCRdb's version contains in-frame clones alone and is incomplete. The sample holds 50,000 to 75,000 clones, 75% to 90% seen once. Concerning this clone: Its specificity is not known.

The TCR originated in a middle-aged man with gastric cancer. The chain links TRBV28 to TRBJ2-7; D not certain. Sample: peripheral blood, taken from a patient treated with photon-based radiotherapy. CDR3 sequence: CASSPTGPYEQYF. The CDR3 nucleotides are TGTGCCAGCAGTCCCACTGGACCGTACGAGCAGTACTTC.